The entry below gives a single TCR beta chain sequence along with its context. Its antigen remains undetermined. A single base separates this from a much larger clone, so it may be a read error. TCR beta CDR3 regions were amplified from RNA transcripts. The first round of RT-PCR for the TCR CDR3 was performed with the HTBI primer set and the Qiagen OneStep RT-PCR kit. The libraries were constructed in a second round of multiplex PCR and then size-selected and purified. The libraries were sequenced on an Illumina HiSeq2000 using paired-end 100 bp reads. The published analysis was carried out like this. SOAPnuke was used to process the raw data, throwing out any read that contained adapters or uncalled bases, had a mean Phred below 15, or lacked an exact constant-primer or identifier match. COPE v1.2.5 was used to merge the high-quality paired reads, and each unique nucleotide sequence was defined as a clonotype. MiTCR v1.1 was used to align the clonotypes against IMGT TRBV, TRBD and TRBJ reference segments. The analysis was restricted to V-J combinations with a frequency above 0.0001, which together covered 98% to 99.2% of the repertoires. The TCS score was defined as F50 (clonal expansion) divided by E x V (chaos), with BLOSUM62-based TCRdist calculated between CDR3 peptides within each V-J. Welch's t-statistics and random forest reduced just over 500 V-J features to 13, which were used in a naive Bayes classifier (R e1071). The Morisita-Horn index was used to measure how similar the thyroid and blood repertoires were. TCRdb reprocessed the public reads (quality trimming at Q25 with fastp, clone calling with MiXCR) and kept in-frame beta chains. Entries are consolidated by CDR3 protein sequence, retaining the most common genes and DNA. Here the V and J calls rest on TCRdb's processing, not on the authors' analysis. This sample is represented by about 840,000 distinct CDR3 sequences; 38% of them were singletons. 8.9% of the sample lies in the top ten.

Stable Graves' hyperthyroidism was defined as the absence of progression to ophthalmopathy over 18 months of follow-up. Hyperthyroidism patients were aged 18 to 65 years and newly diagnosed, with disease duration of less than 2 months. Patients with uncontrolled infections, other autoimmune diseases, pregnancy or lactation were excluded. Diagnoses were established on the basis of clinical symptoms, serum thyroxine and TRAb, thyroid ultrasound, and orbital computed tomography. Ficoll-Paque density gradient centrifugation was used to isolate PBMCs from approximately 10 ml of fresh peripheral blood. Trizol reagent was used to extract total RNA, and RNA quality was then checked on an Agilent 2100 Bioanalyzer. The data originate from a study of T cells in Graves' hyperthyroidism and ophthalmopathy (dated by TCRdb to between 2018 and 2020). Turning to the overall study: Peripheral blood was collected at initial diagnosis, before any treatment. TCR V-J signatures able to tell the groups apart were searched for in a discovery cohort of approximately 95 patients, of whom more than 40 had Graves' ophthalmopathy and roughly 58 had stable Graves' hyperthyroidism. Whether ophthalmopathy could be predicted prospectively was tested in an independent validation cohort made up of roughly 19 hyperthyroidism patients plus 17 patients who later progressed to ophthalmopathy. The approximately 98 discovery patients were randomly divided into training and test sets at a 7:3 ratio. In several Graves' hyperthyroidism patients, the study also compared T-cell repertoires from thyroid tissue with T-cell repertoires from blood. After sampling, hyperthyroidism patients received methimazole starting at 30 mg daily, and ophthalmopathy patients received high-dose intravenous methylprednisolone. According to the paper, TCR Vbeta CDR3 sequencing was carried out on 135 peripheral blood samples, which came from fewer than 50 ophthalmopathy, roughly 75 hyperthyroidism and 17 progressor patients. Results and caveats for the whole study, not just this receptor: A 13 V-J signature model separated ophthalmopathy from stable hyperthyroidism, with just over 85% sensitivity and 81% to 82% specificity in cross-validation and 80%/75% in testing. Sample size was not statistically predetermined, and investigators were not blinded to group allocation. Most expanded thyroid clonotypes (frequency above 0.001) were also detected in blood, a finding suggesting that blood repertoires may reflect thyroid immune responses. During validation, the model predicted progression to ophthalmopathy a median of roughly 7.1 months ahead of onset, with approximately 70% sensitivity and 72% to 85% specificity.

As encoded in the germline V gene (reference sequence), CDR1 is LNHNV while CDR2 is YYDKDF. Trimming removed 0 bases from V and 5 bases from J, leaving 13 bases between the germline ends. The CDR3, cysteine through phenylalanine, is 16 amino acids long. The read is trimmed to its CDR3 DNA, 48 bases read in frame from base 1. Sample: blood. The sequence was collected from a young man with Graves' hyperthyroidism. Recombination joined TRBV15 with TRBJ1-4; TRBD1 might be the D gene, on 6 matching bases. The bases are TGTGCCACCAGCAGAGATCGGGAGGACAGAAATGAAAAACTGTTTTTT. Its translation is CATSRDREDRNEKLFF.